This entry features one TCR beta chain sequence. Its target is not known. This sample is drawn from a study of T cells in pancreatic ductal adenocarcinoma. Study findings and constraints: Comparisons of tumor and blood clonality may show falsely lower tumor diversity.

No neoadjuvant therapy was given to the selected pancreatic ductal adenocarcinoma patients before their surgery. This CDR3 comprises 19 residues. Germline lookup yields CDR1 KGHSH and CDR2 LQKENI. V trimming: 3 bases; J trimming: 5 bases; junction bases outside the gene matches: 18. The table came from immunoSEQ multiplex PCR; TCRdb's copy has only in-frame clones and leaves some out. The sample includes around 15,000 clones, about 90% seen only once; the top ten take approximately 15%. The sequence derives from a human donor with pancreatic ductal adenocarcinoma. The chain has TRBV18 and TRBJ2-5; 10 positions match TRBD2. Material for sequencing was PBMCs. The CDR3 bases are TGTGCCAGCTCACCCCCAGCGGGGGGGAACCTCTTTATCCGGGAGACCCAGTACTTC. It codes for CASSPPAGGNLFIRETQYF.